The source of this T cell receptor beta chain is a study of shared clonotypes between healthy human individuals. Notes on the study in general: It was observed that roughly 5.4% of naive CD4 clonotypes were shared across a handful of donors. A generally larger estimated richness was seen in naive subsets than in memory subsets.

Nashville, Tennessee was home to all donors, each a Caucasian adult. Measured with immunoSEQ multiplex PCR; TCRdb has only the in-frame clones, and not every one. The repertoire holds about 980,000 clones, with over 60% as singletons. The sample holds one count of this clone. The antigen is not known. The CDR3 spans 16 residues. Trimming removed 3 bases at V and 0 bases at J, with 14 bases between. Germline V gives CDR1 SGHTA, CDR2 FQGNSA. The chain recombines TRBV7-2 with TRBJ1-2; possibly TRBD1 for D (6 bases). The sequence was collected from a young man in good health. Material: memory CD4+ T cells sorted from blood. Subset meaning: CD45RA-negative fraction. CDR3 in amino acids: CASSFPLGAANYGYTF. In DNA, the CDR3 is TGTGCCAGCAGCTTTCCGTTGGGGGCAGCTAACTATGGCTACACCTTC.